The 7 T cell receptor beta chains below were found in one sample sequenced in a study of blood T cell repertoires in COVID-19. TCRdb's copy holds only in-frame clones and misses some; the assay was immunoSEQ multiplex PCR. This table holds about 200,000 clones, approximately 84% found once. Sequences were obtained from peripheral blood. These receptors were collected from a woman at least 80 years old with acute or convalescent COVID-19.

This chain uses TRBV30 with TRBJ2-5, with D possibly matching TRBD2 (6 bases). Trimming stripped 2 bases from V and 5 bases from J, with 12 bases between. Germline V CDR1 and CDR2: GTSNPN, SVGIG (reference sequence). This CDR3 region has 13 residues. The CDR3 DNA reads as TGTGCCTGGAGTCTGGGGGGTGTGGAGACCCAGTACTTC. Encoded protein: CAWSLGGVETQYF.

V and J are TRBV18 and TRBJ1-1, with D possibly matching TRBD1 (5 bases). CDR3 length: 13 amino acids. Germline V gene sequence: CDR1 KGHSH, CDR2 LQKENI. V gave up 4 bases and J gave up 6 bases, with 12 bases separating them. In nucleotides, the CDR3 is TGTGCCAGCTCACTGGGACGGGAGGCTGAAGCTTTCTTT. Translating gives CASSLGREAEAFF.

V is TRBV10-1 and J is TRBJ1-2; D not certain. Germline-derived CDR1 and CDR2 are WNHNN and SYGVQD (reference sequence). V was pared by 4 bases and J by 4 bases, with 13 bases between. This CDR3 is 14 amino acids long. CDR3 nucleotide sequence: TGCGCCAGCAGTGGAAGTACAAATTCCTATGGCTACACCTTC. It is translated as CASSGSTNSYGYTF.

The chain's CDR3 is CASSLGTTGTRSGEQFF. CDR3 DNA sequence: TGCGCCAGCAGCTTGGGTACTACGGGGACTAGAAGCGGTGAGCAGTTCTTC. The gene calls are TRBV5-1 and TRBJ2-1; 8 nucleotides match TRBD2. CDR1 and CDR2 from the germline V gene are SGHRS and YFSETQ. The V gene end was trimmed by 0 bases and the J gene end by 9 bases; junction bases not matched to a gene: 14. The CDR3 contains 17 residues. Variable domain in full (rest from reference TRBV5-1 and TRBJ2-1): KAGVTQTPRYLIKTRGQQVTLSCSPISGHRSVSWYQQTPGQGLQFLFEYFSETQRNKGNFPGRFSGRQFSNSRSEMNVSTLELGDSALYLCASSLGTTGTRSGEQFFGPGTRLTVL.

The V gene is TRBV10-3, the J gene TRBJ2-5; perhaps TRBD2 as D (5 bases). V lost 3 bases and J lost 2, with 13 bases in between. Per germline, CDR1 ENHRY and CDR2 SYGVKD. The CDR3 totals 15 residues. Here the CDR3 reads CAISDLPGSQETQYF. The CDR3 bases are TGTGCCATCAGTGATCTGCCGGGGTCTCAAGAGACCCAGTACTTC.

This sequence joins TRBV19 and TRBJ1-5, with 10 nucleotides matching TRBD1. This CDR3 is 17 amino acids long. Unmatched junction bases numbered 11, after V lost 4 bases and J lost 5 bases. CDR1 and CDR2 (germline): LNHDA, SQIVND (reference sequence). The CDR3 loop reads CASSTGSWDRGHQPQHF. The CDR3 DNA is TGTGCCAGTAGTACCGGCTCTTGGGACAGGGGACATCAGCCCCAGCATTTT.

The rearrangement uses TRBV3-1 (or the pseudogene TRBV3-2) and TRBJ2-2; 9 bases fit TRBD2. CDR3 size: 16 residues. Per the germline V gene, CDR1 is LGHDT and CDR2 is YNNKEL (reference sequence). V was pared by 1 base and J by 5 bases, with 5 bases of the junction left unmatched. The CDR3 sequence: CASSQGLAGRTGELFF. CDR3 DNA sequence: TGTGCCAGCAGCCAAGGGCTAGCGGGAAGAACCGGGGAGCTGTTTTTT.